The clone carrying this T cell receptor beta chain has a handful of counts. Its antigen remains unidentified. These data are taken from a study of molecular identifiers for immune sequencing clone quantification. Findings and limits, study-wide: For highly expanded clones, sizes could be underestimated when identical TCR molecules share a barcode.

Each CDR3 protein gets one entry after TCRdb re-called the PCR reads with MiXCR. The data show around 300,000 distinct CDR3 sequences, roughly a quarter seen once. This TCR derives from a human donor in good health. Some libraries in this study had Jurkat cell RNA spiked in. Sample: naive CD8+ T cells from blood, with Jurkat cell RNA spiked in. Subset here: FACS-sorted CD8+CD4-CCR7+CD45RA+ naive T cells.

The CDR3 loop reads CASSLEMNEKLFF. In DNA form, the CDR3 reads TGTGCCAGCAGCTTGGAAATGAATGAAAAACTGTTTTTT. This chain connects TRBV7-9 to TRBJ1-4; the D is unclear. Trimming stripped 3 bases from V and 5 bases from J, with 7 bases between. The CDR3 contains 13 residues. CDR1 SEHNR and CDR2 FQNEAQ come from the germline V gene (reference sequence).